The clone carrying this TCR beta chain was found once. The entry originates in a study of blood T cell repertoires in COVID-19. Study-level information: Acute and convalescent COVID-19 samples came from the United States, Italy and Spain.

Profiled with immunoSEQ multiplex PCR; TCRdb holds only in-frame clones, not every one. The table includes approximately 150,000 clones, roughly 80% detected once. J gave up 9 bases and V 5 bases, and 9 bases lay outside the gene matches. From germline, CDR1 is SGHTA and CDR2 FQGTGA. The CDR3 contains 15 residues. This TCR was sampled from a woman aged 45-60 years who had recovered from COVID-19. Sequencing was done on a sample of PBMCs or T cells enriched from blood (not recorded which). The chain has TRBV7-3 and TRBJ2-1; 11 bases fit TRBD2. The CDR3 sequence: CASSRLAGKVGEQFF. In DNA form, the CDR3 reads TGTGCCAGCAGCCGACTAGCGGGAAAGGTGGGTGAGCAGTTCTTC. Using reference TRBV7-3 and TRBJ2-1 for the parts outside the CDR3, the full variable domain is GAGVSQTPSNKVTEKGKYVELRCDPISGHTALYWYRQSLGQGPEFLIYFQGTGAADDSGLPNDRFFAVRPEGSVSTLKIQRTERGDSAVYLCASSRLAGKVGEQFFGPGTRLTVL.